These 25 T cell receptor beta chains share one sample of origin, sequenced in a study of CXCR3-negative and CXCR3-positive naive CD8 T cells. Through 5' RACE with UMI labels, the TRB cDNA libraries were prepared. TCRdb reprocessed the 5' RACE reads, with one entry per CDR3 protein and no DNA. This sample's table reports about 24,000 distinct CDR3 sequences. The sequencing input was naive CXCR3- CD8+ T cells from blood. Subset: CD45RO-CCR7+CD27+CD95- naive CD8+ T cells lacking CXCR3 (TNR3-). All receptors derive from a human donor in good health. Some clones in this sample may be carry-over from other donors' samples.

The rearrangement uses TRBV11-2 and TRBJ2-7; TCRdb calls TRBD1, which cannot be checked without DNA. The CDR3 runs to 16 residues. Germline V CDR1 and CDR2: SGHAT, FQNNGV. Here the CDR3 reads CASSSHPRDRGHEQYF.

This chain joins TRBV7-9 and TRBJ1-2; the D call of TRBD1 rests on TCRdb alone, since no DNA is present to check it. This CDR3 region has 15 residues. Germline V gene sequence: CDR1 SEHNR, CDR2 FQNEAQ (reference sequence). The CDR3 protein is CASSLLSDTKHGYTF.

The rearrangement links TRBV7-9 to TRBJ2-5. Looked up from germline, CDR1 is SEHNR and CDR2 is FQNEAQ (reference sequence). The CDR3 covers 14 residues. CDR3 amino acids: CASSPELAFGTQYF.

The V call is TRBV7-6, the J call TRBJ2-1; checking the TCRdb D call of TRBD1 is not possible without DNA. The CDR3 is made up of 15 amino acids. CDR1 SGHVS and CDR2 FNYEAQ come from the germline V gene. The CDR3 sequence is CASSLSGTAYNEQFF.

The chain employs TRBV12-3 or TRBV12-4 and TRBJ2-5; TCRdb's D call, TRBD2, is unchecked because there is no DNA. CDR3 length equals 14 residues. This chain's CDR3 is CASSPRIAGETQYF.

V gene TRBV21-1 combines with J gene TRBJ2-5; TCRdb indicates TRBD2, and absent DNA this call remains unverified. TRBV21-1 is flagged as a pseudogene. This CDR3 region has 17 residues. The CDR3 region is CASSKEEGGGASETQYF.

The chain links TRBV29-1 to TRBJ1-2. CDR3 length: 17 residues. Germline CDR1 is SQVTM and CDR2 is ANQGSEA. This CDR3 reads CSVEGRGIDFADYGYTF.

CDR3 loop: CASSLAATGNPREAFF. This sequence joins TRBV5-1 and TRBJ1-1; TCRdb proposes TRBD1, but this gene call is untestable without DNA. CDR3 length: 16 residues. Germline CDR1 SGHRS, CDR2 YFSETQ.

The genes are TRBV12-3 or TRBV12-4 and TRBJ2-5; the TCRdb call, TRBD1, lacks DNA for checking. The length of the CDR3 is 14 residues. The CDR3 region is CASSPGAVEETQYF.

The V and J genes are TRBV29-1 and TRBJ2-2. Germline CDR1 reads SQVTM; CDR2 reads ANQGSEA. CDR3 length: 14 amino acids. The CDR3 loop is CSVEDRADTGELFF.

The chain couples TRBV7-2 to TRBJ2-3; TCRdb's D call of TRBD2 is untestable without DNA. The CDR3 runs to 16 residues. Looked up from germline, CDR1 is SGHTA and CDR2 is FQGNSA. CDR3 sequence reads: CASSPVAGGVTDTQYF.

The gene calls are TRBV6-5 and TRBJ2-7; the D gene TCRdb calls, TRBD1, cannot be checked with no DNA. The CDR3 is 14 residues long. Germline V CDR1 and CDR2: MNHEY, SVGAGI. CDR3 sequence: CASSWGVSNYEQYF.

The chain joins TRBV7-7 to TRBJ2-1; TCRdb's assignment of TRBD2 cannot be checked, as there is no DNA. Germline CDR1 reads SSHAT; CDR2 reads FNYEAQ (reference sequence). The CDR3 runs to 17 residues. The CDR3: CASSAGASGGSYNEQFF. The whole variable domain, filled in from reference TRBV7-7 and TRBJ2-1, reads GAGVSQSPRYKVTKRGQDVTLRCDPISSHATLYWYQQALGQGPEFLTYFNYEAQPDKSGLPSDRFSAERPEGSISTLTIQRTEQRDSAMYRCASSAGASGGSYNEQFFGPGTRLTVL.

The V gene is TRBV27, the J gene TRBJ2-7; TCRdb outputs TRBD2, but without DNA this stays unchecked. Germline lookup yields CDR1 MNHEY and CDR2 SMNVEV (reference sequence). This CDR3 comprises 16 residues. The CDR3 here is CASNSLRSGQIYEQYF.

CDR3 sequence reads: CASSYGTGEQYF. The rearrangement uses TRBV6-6 and TRBJ2-7. This CDR3 contains 12 residues. CDR1 and CDR2 from the germline V gene are MNHNY and SVGAGI (reference sequence).

This chain connects TRBV4-3 to TRBJ2-7; the TCRdb D gene call, TRBD1, has no DNA to confirm it. CDR3 length: 16 amino acids. CDR1 LGHNA and CDR2 YSLEER come from the germline V gene. CDR3 loop: CASSQGGQPFRDEQYF.

The gene calls are TRBV29-1 and TRBJ1-5. The CDR3 contains 12 residues. Looked up from germline, CDR1 is SQVTM and CDR2 is ANQGSEA. The CDR3 sequence is CSVAGVNQPQHF.

This sequence joins TRBV29-1 and TRBJ2-7; TCRdb's D call of TRBD1 is untestable without DNA. The CDR3 length is 13 residues. The germline CDR1 and CDR2 sequences are SQVTM and ANQGSEA. This CDR3 reads CSVEAGDSYEQYF.

The rearrangement links TRBV4-1 to TRBJ2-3; TCRdb's assignment of TRBD1 cannot be checked, as there is no DNA. This CDR3 is 18 amino acids long. CDR1 MGHRA and CDR2 YSYEKL come from the germline V gene. The CDR3 loop is CASSQHADRGRFADTQYF.

This CDR3 is CASSLLRQAYNEQFF. The chain carries TRBV7-3 and TRBJ2-1; TCRdb selects TRBD1, and the lack of DNA leaves this call unchecked. CDR3 length: 15 amino acids. Per the germline V gene, CDR1 is SGHTA and CDR2 is FQGTGA.

The chain uses TRBV9 and TRBJ2-1; the D gene TCRdb calls, TRBD1, cannot be checked with no DNA. Germline CDR1 SGDLS, CDR2 YYNGEE. The CDR3 covers 15 residues. CDR3: CASTGLGGSGNEQFF.

This chain uses TRBV21-1 with TRBJ2-5; TCRdb outputs TRBD1, but without DNA this stays unchecked. TRBV21-1 is shown as a pseudogene. The CDR3 runs 17 residues. The CDR3 protein is CASSKDGRDRFQETQYF.

The chain recombines TRBV28 with TRBJ2-2. CDR3 length: 16 residues. Germline CDR1 reads MDHEN; CDR2 reads SYDVKM. CDR3 loop: CASSSLGPRTTGELFF.

The gene calls are TRBV6-2 or TRBV6-3 and TRBJ2-7; TCRdb lists TRBD2, though no DNA is available to test this call. This CDR3 has 17 residues. Germline lookup yields CDR1 MNHEY and CDR2 SVGEGT. The CDR3 here is CASSYNDLASGDYEQYF.

V and J are TRBV4-3 and TRBJ2-1; TCRdb proposes TRBD1, but this gene call is untestable without DNA. The CDR3 extends over 13 amino acids. Germline V lookup: CDR1 LGHNA, CDR2 YSLEER. This chain's CDR3 is CASSHPRGGEQFF.